The present TCR beta chain was sequenced within a study of blood T cell repertoires in COVID-19. Repertoires were generated with immunoSEQ multiplex PCR, while TCRdb's copy carries only in-frame clones and drops some. The repertoire has 300,000 or so clones, around 85% of them found once; the top ten carry about 4.2%. CDR1 is SGHTA and CDR2 is FQGNSA in the germline V gene. This CDR3 is built from 14 residues. Trimming cost V 3 bases and J 4 bases; bases outside gene matches: 4. The genes are TRBV7-2 and TRBJ2-3; 7 bases match TRBD1. The TCR was taken from a woman aged 35 to 49 with acute COVID-19. The sample taken for sequencing was PBMCs or T cells enriched from blood (not recorded which). CDR3: CASSFRGRADTQYF. Written as DNA, the CDR3 is TGTGCCAGCAGCTTTAGGGGGCGGGCAGATACGCAGTATTTT.